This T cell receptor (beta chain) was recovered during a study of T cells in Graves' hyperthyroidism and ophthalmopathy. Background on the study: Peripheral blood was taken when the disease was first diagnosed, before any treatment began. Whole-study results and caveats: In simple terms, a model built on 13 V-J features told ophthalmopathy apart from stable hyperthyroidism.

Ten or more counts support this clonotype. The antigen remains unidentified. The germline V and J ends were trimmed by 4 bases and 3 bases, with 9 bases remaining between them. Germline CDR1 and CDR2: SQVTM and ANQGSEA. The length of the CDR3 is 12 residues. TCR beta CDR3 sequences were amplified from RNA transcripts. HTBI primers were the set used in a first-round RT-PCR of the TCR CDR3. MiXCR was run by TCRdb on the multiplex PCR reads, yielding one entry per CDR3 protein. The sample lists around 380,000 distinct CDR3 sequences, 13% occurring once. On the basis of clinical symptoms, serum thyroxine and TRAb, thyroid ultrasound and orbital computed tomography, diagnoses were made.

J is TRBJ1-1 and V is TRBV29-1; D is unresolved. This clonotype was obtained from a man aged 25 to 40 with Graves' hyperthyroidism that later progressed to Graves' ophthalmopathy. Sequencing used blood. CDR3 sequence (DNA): TGCAGCGTTGGCCCATTTTACACTGAAGCTTTCTTT. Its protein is CSVGPFYTEAFF.